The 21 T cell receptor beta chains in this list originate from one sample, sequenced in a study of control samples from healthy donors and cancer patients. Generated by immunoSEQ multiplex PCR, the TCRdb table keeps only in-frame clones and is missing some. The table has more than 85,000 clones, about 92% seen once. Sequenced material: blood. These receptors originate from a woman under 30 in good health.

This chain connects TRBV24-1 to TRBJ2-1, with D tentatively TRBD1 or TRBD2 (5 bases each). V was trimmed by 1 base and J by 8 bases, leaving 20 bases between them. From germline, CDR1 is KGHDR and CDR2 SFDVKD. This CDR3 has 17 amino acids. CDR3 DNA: TGTGCCACCAGTGATTTTGGTCGCGACAGCGGATTGGATGAGCAGTTCTTC. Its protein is CATSDFGRDSGLDEQFF.

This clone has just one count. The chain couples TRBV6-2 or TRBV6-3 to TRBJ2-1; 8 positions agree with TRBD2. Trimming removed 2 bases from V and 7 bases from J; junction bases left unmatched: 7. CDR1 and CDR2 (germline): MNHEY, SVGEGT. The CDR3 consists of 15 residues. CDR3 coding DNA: TGTGCCAGCAGTTACGTCGGGACTAGGTTTAATGAGCAGTTCTTC. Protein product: CASSYVGTRFNEQFF.

CDR3 in DNA: TGTGCCAGCAGTGGGACAGTAAGATCCTACGAGCAGTACTTC. It translates to CASSGTVRSYEQYF. The rearrangement links TRBV7-2 to TRBJ2-7; TRBD1 matches 7 bases. Unmatched junction bases numbered 6, after V lost 6 bases and J lost 1 base. Per the germline V gene, CDR1 is SGHTA and CDR2 is FQGNSA. The CDR3 length is 14 residues.

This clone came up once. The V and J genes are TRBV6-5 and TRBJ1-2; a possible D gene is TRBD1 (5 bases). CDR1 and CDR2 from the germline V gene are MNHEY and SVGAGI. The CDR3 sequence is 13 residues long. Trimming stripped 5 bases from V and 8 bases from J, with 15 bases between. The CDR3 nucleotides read TGTGCCAGCAGTCTGGGCGGGGCCCCCGGCTACACCTTC. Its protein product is CASSLGGAPGYTF.

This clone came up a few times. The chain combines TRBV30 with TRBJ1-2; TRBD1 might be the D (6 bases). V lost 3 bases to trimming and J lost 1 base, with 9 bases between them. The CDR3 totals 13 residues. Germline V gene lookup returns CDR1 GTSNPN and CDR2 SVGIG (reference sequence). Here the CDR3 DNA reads TGTGCCTGGAGGTGGACAGTTAACTATGGCTACACCTTC. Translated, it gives CAWRWTVNYGYTF.

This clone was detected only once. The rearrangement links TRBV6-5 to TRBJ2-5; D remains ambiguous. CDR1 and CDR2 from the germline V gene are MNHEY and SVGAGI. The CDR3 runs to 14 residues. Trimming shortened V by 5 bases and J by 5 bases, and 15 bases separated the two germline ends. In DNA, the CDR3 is TGTGCCAGCAGTCCCCCCGGTCGCGAGGAGACCCAGTACTTC. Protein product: CASSPPGREETQYF.

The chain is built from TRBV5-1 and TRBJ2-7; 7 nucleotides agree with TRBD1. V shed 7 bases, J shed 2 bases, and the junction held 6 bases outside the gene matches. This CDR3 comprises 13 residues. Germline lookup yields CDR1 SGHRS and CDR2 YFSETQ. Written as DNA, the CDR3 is TGCGCCAGCTACCGACAGGGAACCTACGAGCAGTACTTC. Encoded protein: CASYRQGTYEQYF.

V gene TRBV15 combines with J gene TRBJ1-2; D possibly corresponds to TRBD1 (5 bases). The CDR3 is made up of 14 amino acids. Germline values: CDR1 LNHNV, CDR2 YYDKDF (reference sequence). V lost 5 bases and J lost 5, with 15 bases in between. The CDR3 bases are TGTGCCACCAGCCCAGGGATACTTAGATATGGCTACACCTTC. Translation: CATSPGILRYGYTF.

CDR3 residues: CASSQDGHHYNEQFF. CDR3 sequence (DNA): TGTGCCAGCAGCCAAGACGGACACCACTACAATGAGCAGTTCTTC. The rearrangement uses TRBV3-1 (or the pseudogene TRBV3-2) and TRBJ2-1, with a possible D match to TRBD1 (5 bases). The V end was cut by 0 bases, the J end by 3 bases, with 9 bases between. The CDR3 is 15 residues long. The V gene's germline CDR1 is LGHDT and CDR2 YNNKEL (reference sequence).

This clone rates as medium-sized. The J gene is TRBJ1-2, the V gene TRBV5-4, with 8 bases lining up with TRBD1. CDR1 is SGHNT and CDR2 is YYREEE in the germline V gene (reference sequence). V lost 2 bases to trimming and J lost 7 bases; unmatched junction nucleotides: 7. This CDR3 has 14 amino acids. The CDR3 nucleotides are TGTGCCAGCAGCTTACCAGGGGGCGTTAGTGGCTACACCTTC. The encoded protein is CASSLPGGVSGYTF. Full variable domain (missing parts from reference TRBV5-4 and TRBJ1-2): ETGVTQSPTHLIKTRGQQVTLRCSSQSGHNTVSWYQQALGQGPQFIFQYYREEENGRGNFPPRFSGLQFPNYSSELNVNALELDDSALYLCASSLPGGVSGYTFGSGTRLTVV.

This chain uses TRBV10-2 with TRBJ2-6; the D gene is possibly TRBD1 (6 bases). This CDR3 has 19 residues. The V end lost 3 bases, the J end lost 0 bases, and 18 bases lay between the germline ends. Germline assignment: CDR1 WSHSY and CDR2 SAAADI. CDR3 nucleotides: TGCGCCAGCAGTGAAGGCAGTCTTACAGGGTCCTCTGGGGCCAACGTCCTGACTTTC. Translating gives CASSEGSLTGSSGANVLTF.

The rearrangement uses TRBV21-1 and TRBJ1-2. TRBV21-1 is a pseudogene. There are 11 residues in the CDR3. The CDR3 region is CASSKYTGYTF. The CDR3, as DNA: TGTGCCAGCAGCAAATATACGGGCTACACCTTC.

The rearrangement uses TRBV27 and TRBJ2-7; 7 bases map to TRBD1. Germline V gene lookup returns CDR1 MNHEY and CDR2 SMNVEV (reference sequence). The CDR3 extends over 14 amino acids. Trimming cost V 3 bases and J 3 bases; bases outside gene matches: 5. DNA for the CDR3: TGTGCCAGCAGTTTTAGACAGGGTCGCTACGAGCAGTACTTC. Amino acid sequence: CASSFRQGRYEQYF.

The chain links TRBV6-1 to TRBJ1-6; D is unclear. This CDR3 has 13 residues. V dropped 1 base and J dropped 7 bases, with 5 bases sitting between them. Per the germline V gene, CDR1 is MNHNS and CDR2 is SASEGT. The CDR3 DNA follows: TGTGCCAGCAGTGAAGGGACCAATTCACCCCTCCACTTT. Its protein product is CASSEGTNSPLHF.

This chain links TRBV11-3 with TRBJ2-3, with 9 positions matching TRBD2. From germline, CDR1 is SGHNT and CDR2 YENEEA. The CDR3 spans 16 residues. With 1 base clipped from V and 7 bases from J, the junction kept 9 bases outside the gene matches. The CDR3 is CASSLGGSGSLNTQYF. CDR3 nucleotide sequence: TGTGCCAGCAGCTTAGGAGGTAGCGGGAGTTTGAATACGCAGTATTTT.

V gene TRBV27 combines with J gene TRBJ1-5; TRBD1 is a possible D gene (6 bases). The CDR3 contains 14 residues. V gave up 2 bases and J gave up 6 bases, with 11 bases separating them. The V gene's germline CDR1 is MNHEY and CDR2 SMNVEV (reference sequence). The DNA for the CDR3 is TGTGCCAGCAGTTTAGTGACAGGAACTCAGCCCCAGCATTTT. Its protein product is CASSLVTGTQPQHF.

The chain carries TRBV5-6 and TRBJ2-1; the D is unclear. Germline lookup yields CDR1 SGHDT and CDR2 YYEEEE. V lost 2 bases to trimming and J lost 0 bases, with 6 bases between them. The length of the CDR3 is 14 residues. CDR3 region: CASSFRSSYNEQFF. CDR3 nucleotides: TGTGCCAGCAGCTTCAGGAGCTCCTACAATGAGCAGTTCTTC.

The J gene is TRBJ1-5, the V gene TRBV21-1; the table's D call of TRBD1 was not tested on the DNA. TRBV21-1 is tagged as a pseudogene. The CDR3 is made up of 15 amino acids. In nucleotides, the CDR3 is TGTGCCAGCAGCAAAGGACAGCTCCGGAATCAGCCCCAGCATTTT. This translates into CASSKGQLRNQPQHF.

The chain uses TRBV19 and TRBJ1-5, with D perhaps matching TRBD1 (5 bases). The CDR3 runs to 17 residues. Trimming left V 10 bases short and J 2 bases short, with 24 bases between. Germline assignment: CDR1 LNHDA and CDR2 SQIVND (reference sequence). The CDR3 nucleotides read TGTGCCATCCCATCCAGGGCAGGGACCAGTTGCAATCAGCCCCAGCATTTT. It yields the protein CAIPSRAGTSCNQPQHF.

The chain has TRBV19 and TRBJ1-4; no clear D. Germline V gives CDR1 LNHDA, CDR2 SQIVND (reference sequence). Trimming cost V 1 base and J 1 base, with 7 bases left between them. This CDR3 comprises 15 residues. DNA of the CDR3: TGTGCCAGTAGTATAGGGTATTTAACTAATGAAAAACTGTTTTTT. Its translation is CASSIGYLTNEKLFF.

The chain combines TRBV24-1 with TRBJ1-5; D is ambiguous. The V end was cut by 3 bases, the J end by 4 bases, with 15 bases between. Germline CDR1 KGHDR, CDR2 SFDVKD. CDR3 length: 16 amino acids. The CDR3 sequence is CATSDGRQLPNQPQHF. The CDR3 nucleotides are TGTGCCACCAGTGATGGGAGACAACTCCCTAATCAGCCCCAGCATTTT.